The 30 T cell receptor beta chains listed next were all sequenced from one sample in a study of vaccination and CD4 T cells after COVID-19. Treatment denoted: roughly ten-day PBMC culture with coronavirus spike peptide pools or control peptides (ViraFEST assay). For these TCRs, the target antigens are not known. The Oncomine TCR Beta short-read assay was applied to DNA of cultured CD4+ T cells. TCRdb passed the PCR reads through MiXCR, listing each CDR3 protein once. This table holds about 19,000 distinct CDR3 sequences, 30% to 40% found once. Input material: cultured CD4+ T cells from blood. These receptors were taken from a human donor with COVID-19.

V and J are TRBV7-9 and TRBJ1-2, with D possibly TRBD1 on 5 matching bases. Per germline, CDR1 SEHNR and CDR2 FQNEAQ (reference sequence). Trimming took 4 bases from V and 0 from J, leaving 9 bases between them. The CDR3 contains 14 residues. The CDR3 loop reads CASSSTTANYGYTF. CDR3 sequence (DNA): TGTGCCAGCAGCTCCACGACAGCTAACTATGGCTACACCTTC.

This clonotype was seen a handful of times. V is TRBV30 and J is TRBJ2-4, with TRBD1 as a possible D gene (5 bases). CDR3 size: 12 residues. Trimming removed 0 bases at V and 8 bases at J, with 8 bases between. From germline, CDR1 is GTSNPN and CDR2 SVGIG (reference sequence). The CDR3 loop is CAWSVSGYIQYF. As DNA, the CDR3 is TGTGCCTGGAGTGTATCAGGGTACATTCAGTACTTC.

This clonotype was detected only a few times. V usage is TRBV20-1 and J usage is TRBJ1-4; TRBD1 agrees at 8 bases. Germline CDR1 and CDR2: DFQATT and SNEGSKA (reference sequence). The CDR3 is made up of 12 amino acids. The V gene end was trimmed by 3 bases and the J gene end by 8 bases; junction bases not matched to a gene: 2. The CDR3, as DNA: TGCAGTGCTAGCAGGGGGCTCGAAAAACTGTTTTTT. Residues: CSASRGLEKLFF.

This clonotype was recorded a few times. The J gene is TRBJ2-4, the V gene TRBV10-3; D perhaps matches TRBD2 (6 bases). The germline V gene has CDR1 ENHRY and CDR2 SYGVKD. The CDR3 runs to 17 residues. Trimming cost V 2 bases and J 3 bases, with 17 bases left between them. The CDR3 DNA follows: TGTGCCATCAGTGAGGGAGGGGCAGGAGCATTCAAAAACATTCAGTACTTC. Its translation is CAISEGGAGAFKNIQYF.

Only a few counts were recorded for this clonotype. J is TRBJ1-2 and V is TRBV30, with 7 positions matching TRBD1. With V trimmed by 4 bases and J by 5 bases, 4 bases remained unmatched. The CDR3 totals 12 residues. Germline lookup yields CDR1 GTSNPN and CDR2 SVGIG (reference sequence). The CDR3 DNA reads TGTGCCTGGACAGGGGGGAAATATGGCTACACCTTC. Amino acids: CAWTGGKYGYTF.

V usage is TRBV6-4 and J usage is TRBJ1-5, with TRBD1 identical over 8 bases. The CDR3 extends over 15 amino acids. V trimming: 4 bases; J trimming: 4 bases; junction bases outside the gene matches: 6. Germline CDR1 and CDR2: MRHNA and SNTAGT. As DNA, the CDR3 is TGTGCCAGCAGTGTATCACAGGGGGGAAATCAGCCCCAGCATTTT. Protein: CASSVSQGGNQPQHF.

This chain links TRBV6-4 with TRBJ1-6; 9 nucleotides agree with TRBD1. Germline-derived CDR1 and CDR2 are MRHNA and SNTAGT. This CDR3 has 17 amino acids. Trimming took 4 bases from V and 9 from J; bases not matched to a gene: 13. CDR3 sequence (DNA): TGTGCCAGCAGTGCAAGCTCCCCGGACAGGGGAGTTTCACCCCTCCACTTT. It codes for CASSASSPDRGVSPLHF.

This chain uses TRBV20-1 with TRBJ2-5; 9 bases fit TRBD2. This CDR3 is 13 amino acids long. V gave up 6 bases and J gave up 7 bases; unmatched junction bases: 9. Germline assignment: CDR1 DFQATT and CDR2 SNEGSKA (reference sequence). The CDR3 DNA reads TGCAGTGCCAGACTAGCGGCTGGTGTGACCCAGTACTTC. This gives the protein CSARLAAGVTQYF.

This clonotype occurred a few times. V gene TRBV11-2 combines with J gene TRBJ2-7; no definite D call. Trimming left V 4 bases short and J 1 base short, with 14 bases between. This CDR3 region has 15 residues. In germline, CDR1 is SGHAT, CDR2 FQNNGV. CDR3 residues: CASSSIVWGSYEQYF. The DNA of the CDR3 is TGTGCCAGCAGCTCCATAGTGTGGGGTTCCTACGAGCAGTACTTC. The whole variable domain, remainder taken from reference TRBV11-2 and TRBJ2-7, is EAGVAQSPRYKIIEKRQSVAFWCNPISGHATLYWYQQILGQGPKLLIQFQNNGVVDDSQLPKDRFSAERLKGVDSTLKIQPAKLEDSAVYLCASSSIVWGSYEQYFGPGTRLTVT.

The rearrangement uses TRBV11-1 and TRBJ1-6; D gene unclear. This CDR3 spans 15 amino acids. Per germline, CDR1 SGHAT and CDR2 FQDESV (reference sequence). The V and J ends lost 0 bases and 7 bases respectively, with 10 bases between them. For the CDR3, the DNA is TGTGCCAGCAGCTTAGCGTCCTCCGGGAATTCACCCCTCCACTTT. Its protein product is CASSLASSGNSPLHF.

This clonotype was detected only a few times. This rearrangement joins TRBV5-1 to TRBJ2-5, with 8 positions matching TRBD2. V lost 4 bases to trimming and J lost 5 bases; unmatched junction nucleotides: 10. This CDR3 comprises 15 residues. CDR1 and CDR2 (germline): SGHRS, YFSETQ. CDR3 sequence: CASSRTGGALETQYF. As DNA, the CDR3 is TGCGCCAGCAGCAGAACCGGGGGGGCCCTGGAGACCCAGTACTTC.

The chain is built from TRBV9 and TRBJ1-2; a weak D match, TRBD1 (6 bases). Germline-derived CDR1 and CDR2 are SGDLS and YYNGEE. This CDR3 spans 14 amino acids. Trimming shortened V by 3 bases and J by 3 bases, and 12 bases separated the two germline ends. The CDR3 loop reads CASSAGQWYYGYTF. The CDR3 DNA follows: TGTGCCAGCAGCGCTGGACAGTGGTACTATGGCTACACCTTC.

The chain carries TRBV6-4 and TRBJ1-6; D ambiguous. With 6 bases removed from V and 5 bases from J, the gap between germline ends came to 8 bases. CDR3 size: 13 residues. The germline V gene encodes CDR1 MRHNA and CDR2 SNTAGT. As DNA, the CDR3 is TGTGCCAGCAGCCAGGCCAATAATTCACCCCTCCACTTT. The encoded protein is CASSQANNSPLHF.

This clonotype was counted between two and nine times. The chain couples TRBV4-3 to TRBJ2-5; 9 bases are a match to TRBD2. The J segment lost 7 bases and the V segment lost 1 base, leaving 19 bases of the junction unmatched. CDR1 and CDR2 from the germline V gene are LGHNA and YSLEER. This CDR3 has 19 amino acids. This CDR3 is CASSQVRQAGGRRQATQYF. The CDR3 coding sequence is TGCGCCAGCAGCCAAGTCCGGCAAGCGGGGGGCCGACGACAGGCGACCCAGTACTTC.

This chain connects TRBV7-2 to TRBJ1-1, with D uncertain. CDR1 and CDR2 from the germline V gene are SGHTA and FQGNSA. The ends were cut back, 5 bases at V and 1 base at J, with 14 bases in the middle. The CDR3 spans 15 residues. The CDR3 spells CASSQDGGRNTEAFF. DNA of the CDR3: TGTGCCAGCAGCCAAGATGGCGGGAGGAACACTGAAGCTTTCTTT.

In its sample, this clonotype was seen a few times. V is TRBV2 and J is TRBJ1-1, with a weak D call TRBD1 (5 bases). The V end lost 2 bases, the J end lost 2 bases, and 9 bases lay between the germline ends. This CDR3 is 14 amino acids long. The germline CDR1 and CDR2 sequences are SNHLY and FYNNEI. DNA of the CDR3: TGTGCCAGCAGTGAAACACAGGTTAACACTGAAGCTTTCTTT. Its translation is CASSETQVNTEAFF.

This clonotype was detected only a few times. The chain couples TRBV6-1 to TRBJ2-3; TRBD2 aligns across 10 bases. Germline assignment: CDR1 MNHNS and CDR2 SASEGT. The CDR3 has 17 residues. V lost 5 bases to trimming and J lost 4 bases; unmatched junction nucleotides: 12. In nucleotides, the CDR3 is TGTGCCAGCAGTCCCCCCACTAGCGGGACAGGCGCAGATACGCAGTATTTT. This translates into CASSPPTSGTGADTQYF.

This clonotype has only a few counts. This chain joins TRBV12-3 or TRBV12-4 and TRBJ1-5, with D possibly TRBD1 on 6 matching bases. The germline V and J ends were trimmed by 7 bases and 9 bases, with 13 bases remaining between them. The CDR3 totals 12 residues. Here the CDR3 DNA reads TGTGCCAGCAACCAGGGGAGAGGGCCCCAGCATTTT. Encoded protein: CASNQGRGPQHF.

This clonotype has just a few counts. The rearrangement links TRBV19 to TRBJ1-3, with D uncertain. Germline V gene data show CDR1 as LNHDA and CDR2 as SQIVND (reference sequence). The CDR3 is made up of 15 amino acids. Trimming took off 2 bases at V and 0 bases at J, with 8 bases between the two ends. As DNA, the CDR3 is TGTGCCAGTAGTATATCGACGGCCTCTGGAAACACCATATATTTT. Its translation: CASSISTASGNTIYF.

This clonotype turned up a few times. The rearrangement uses TRBV20-1 and TRBJ1-6; tentatively, D is TRBD1 (5 bases). The CDR3 has 15 amino acids. V lost 6 bases, J lost 10 bases, and 22 bases lay in between. Per germline, CDR1 DFQATT and CDR2 SNEGSKA (reference sequence). This chain's CDR3 is CSALGRGTIYSPLHF. The CDR3 DNA reads as TGCAGTGCCCTGGGCCGGGGCACAATATACTCACCCCTCCACTTT.

The V gene is TRBV6-2 or TRBV6-3, the J gene TRBJ2-2; 9 bases match TRBD1. CDR3 length: 14 amino acids. V shed 6 bases and J 6 bases; nucleotides not matched to a gene: 5. Germline V gene lookup returns CDR1 MNHEY and CDR2 SVGEGT. In nucleotides, the CDR3 is TGTGCCAGCAGAGAAACAGGGGGCGCCGGGGAGCTGTTTTTT. It codes for CASRETGGAGELFF.

The rearrangement links TRBV11-2 to TRBJ1-2, with TRBD1 as a possible D gene (6 bases). CDR3 length: 14 residues. Trimming removed 5 bases from V and 0 bases from J, with 10 bases in between. CDR1 and CDR2 from the germline V gene are SGHAT and FQNNGV. CDR3 DNA sequence: TGTGCCAGCAGCACCAGGGGAGCTAACTATGGCTACACCTTC. It is translated as CASSTRGANYGYTF. Full variable domain (rest looked up from reference TRBV11-2 and TRBJ1-2): EAGVAQSPRYKIIEKRQSVAFWCNPISGHATLYWYQQILGQGPKLLIQFQNNGVVDDSQLPKDRFSAERLKGVDSTLKIQPAKLEDSAVYLCASSTRGANYGYTFGSGTRLTVV.

The chain has TRBV15 and TRBJ1-4, with 12 bases identical to TRBD1. V shed 5 bases and J 7 bases; nucleotides not matched to a gene: 8. Looked up from germline, CDR1 is LNHNV and CDR2 is YYDKDF (reference sequence). The CDR3 is 16 amino acids. CDR3 nucleotide sequence: TGTGCCACCAGCGGGACAGGGGGCGGAGGGGTTGAAAAACTGTTTTTT. Protein sequence: CATSGTGGGGVEKLFF.

This clonotype was seen more than once but under ten times. V and J are TRBV20-1 and TRBJ1-2; D is undetermined. V lost 7 bases to trimming and J lost 4 bases, with 19 bases between them. This CDR3 comprises 14 residues. CDR1 DFQATT and CDR2 SNEGSKA come from the germline V gene (reference sequence). The CDR3 sequence is CSVPRPMEGYGYTF. The CDR3 DNA follows: TGCAGTGTCCCCCGACCGATGGAGGGCTATGGCTACACCTTC.

The chain is built from TRBV7-8 and TRBJ1-4; tentatively, D is TRBD1 (6 bases). Trimming stripped 4 bases from V and 8 bases from J, with 17 bases between. The CDR3 has 15 residues. Per germline, CDR1 SGHVS and CDR2 FQNEAQ. The CDR3 sequence is CASSYREGESEKLFF. As DNA, the CDR3 is TGTGCCAGCAGCTATAGAGAGGGGGAAAGCGAAAAACTGTTTTTT.

The chain links TRBV19 to TRBJ2-3; D call uncertain. The CDR3 spans 15 residues. Trimming removed 1 base from V and 2 bases from J, with 10 bases in between. The germline V gene has CDR1 LNHDA and CDR2 SQIVND (reference sequence). Here the CDR3 DNA reads TGTGCCAGTAGTATAGCCGGCCCTCCCACAGATACGCAGTATTTT. Its translation: CASSIAGPPTDTQYF.

The chain combines TRBV6-1 with TRBJ2-6; D is ambiguous. Trimming took 6 bases from V and 1 from J, leaving 13 bases between them. The germline gives CDR1 MNHNS, CDR2 SASEGT. CDR3 length equals 16 residues. The DNA of the CDR3 is TGTGCCAGCAGACCCCCCGGCCGGTCTGGGGCCAACGTCCTGACTTTC. It yields the protein CASRPPGRSGANVLTF.

The rearrangement uses TRBV9 and TRBJ2-1; 8 nucleotides agree with TRBD2. Trimming took 3 bases from V and 7 from J; bases not matched to a gene: 9. Germline CDR1 reads SGDLS; CDR2 reads YYNGEE. CDR3 length equals 15 residues. Here the CDR3 reads CASSGAGGGKNEQFF. The CDR3 coding sequence is TGTGCCAGCAGCGGGGCGGGCGGGGGGAAGAATGAGCAGTTCTTC.

This clonotype was seen more than once but under ten times. This sequence joins TRBV2 and TRBJ1-1; TRBD1 is a possible D gene (5 bases). Between the trimmed V and J ends, which lost 9 bases and 0 bases, there was a span of 17 bases. Germline V CDR1 and CDR2: SNHLY, FYNNEI. The CDR3 consists of 15 residues. CDR3 sequence: CASRRRDLMNTEAFF. The CDR3 coding sequence is TGTGCCAGTAGGAGGAGGGACCTCATGAACACTGAAGCTTTCTTT.

This clonotype is medium-sized within its sample. CDR3 sequence: CASSVLVLMNTEAFF. The CDR3 DNA is TGTGCCAGCAGTGTTTTAGTCCTCATGAACACTGAAGCTTTCTTT. The V and J genes are TRBV6-1 and TRBJ1-1; D gene ambiguous. Germline V CDR1 and CDR2: MNHNS, SASEGT. Deletions cut 4 bases from V and 0 bases from J, with 12 bases between. The CDR3 totals 15 residues.